The 5 T cell receptor beta chains listed next were all sequenced from one sample in a study of blood T cells in healthy people across ages. A sample-barcoded 5' primer and a J-beta primer mix were used in a second PCR of about 7 to 12 cycles. TCRdb redid the calling of the 5' RACE reads with MiXCR, one entry per CDR3 protein. This table holds under 700,000 distinct CDR3 sequences, 24% found once. In addition, the sample was reused for a study of T cells of mothers and their children.

Source material: blood. These receptors were collected from a boy between 10 and 17 years old in good health.

The V gene is TRBV2, the J gene TRBJ2-3; no reliable D call. The germline gives CDR1 SNHLY, CDR2 FYNNEI. This CDR3 region has 13 residues. V lost 4 bases, J lost 0 bases, and 5 bases lay in between. In DNA, the CDR3 is TGTGCCAGCAGTGTTTATAGCACAGATACGCAGTATTTT. This encodes CASSVYSTDTQYF.

Many counts were recorded for this clonotype. The gene calls are TRBV3-1 and TRBJ2-7, with a tentative D call TRBD2 (6 bases). CDR3 length: 14 residues. Trimming cost V 4 bases and J 0 bases, with 10 bases left between them. CDR1 and CDR2 from the germline V gene are LGHDT and YNNKEL (reference sequence). The CDR3 DNA reads TGTGCCAGCAGCCCGGGACTGAGCTCCTACGAGCAGTACTTC. Translating gives CASSPGLSSYEQYF.

This clonotype appeared a few times. V usage is TRBV5-6 and J usage is TRBJ2-7; 10 nucleotides align to TRBD1. The DNA end is a closer match to TRBJ2-5, so the J assignment may be wrong. CDR1 is SGHDT, CDR2 YYEEEE, per germline. This CDR3 comprises 15 residues. Here the CDR3 reads CASSPTTGGLETQYF. For the CDR3, the DNA is TGTGCCAGCAGCCCGACGACAGGGGGCTTGGAGACCCAGTACTTC.

J is TRBJ1-4 and V is TRBV5-5, with D perhaps matching TRBD1 (5 bases). Germline values: CDR1 SGHKS, CDR2 YYEKEE (reference sequence). Trimming took 4 bases from V and 3 from J, leaving 13 bases between them. This CDR3 contains 15 residues. The CDR3 loop reads CASSPGGVPNEKLFF. CDR3 nucleotides: TGTGCCAGCAGCCCCGGAGGGGTTCCTAATGAAAAACTGTTTTTT.

The V call is TRBV7-9, the J call TRBJ2-1, with D possibly called TRBD1 or TRBD2 (6 bases each). The J call may be in error: the DNA end matches TRBJ2-7 better. In germline, CDR1 is SEHNR, CDR2 FQNEAQ (reference sequence). This CDR3 contains 12 residues. The CDR3 coding sequence is TGTGCCAGCAGCAAGGGGGGATACGAGCAGTACTTC. Its translation is CASSKGGYEQYF.